This T cell receptor (beta chain) was retrieved from a study of blood T cell repertoires in COVID-19. The germline V gene has CDR1 SGHTA and CDR2 FQGNSA. CDR3 length: 14 amino acids. Trimming removed 3 bases from V and 9 bases from J; junction bases left unmatched: 5. TCRdb keeps only in-frame clones here, not all; method: immunoSEQ multiplex PCR. This table has about 340,000 clones, about 86% appearing once. Patients at the Seattle site were enrolled during active infection and followed longitudinally. The clonotype comes from a woman in her fifties or sixties with COVID-19, enrolled during active disease. Sequenced sample: peripheral blood. The V call is TRBV7-2, the J call TRBJ1-6; 7 bases are a match to TRBD1. CDR3 coding DNA: TGTGCCAGCAGCTTCAGACAGGGAGGTTCACCCCTCCACTTT. This translates into CASSFRQGGSPLHF.